What follows are 3 T cell receptor beta chains derived from one specimen sequenced in a study of T cell changes during pregnancy in multiple sclerosis. The assay was immunoSEQ multiplex PCR, and TCRdb's table has in-frame clones only and misses some. This sample has over 85,000 clones; 91% occur once, and the top ten carry more than 1.5%. The specimen comprised peripheral blood, sampled after pregnancy. These receptors came from a female donor in good health, enrolled as a control in a pregnancy study.

Turning to this clone: Other DNA sequences from this sample encode an identical CDR3 as well. The chain recombines TRBV4-3 with TRBJ1-1, with D perhaps TRBD1 (5 bases). Per germline, CDR1 LGHNA and CDR2 YSLEER. The CDR3 has 15 amino acids. V was pared by 0 bases and J by 0 bases, with 8 bases between. CDR3 amino acids: CASSQEQGLNTEAFF. The CDR3 DNA reads TGCGCCAGCAGCCAAGAGCAGGGTTTGAACACTGAAGCTTTCTTT.

The genes are TRBV4-3 and TRBJ1-2, with D perhaps matching TRBD1 (5 bases). The CDR3 is 15 residues long. V was trimmed by 1 base and J by 3 bases, leaving 12 bases between them. Germline CDR1 LGHNA, CDR2 YSLEER. CDR3 protein: CASSQGVDSHYGYTF. Here the CDR3 DNA reads TGCGCCAGCAGCCAAGGAGTAGACAGCCACTATGGCTACACCTTC.

The J gene is TRBJ2-2, the V gene TRBV5-6, with 7 bases matching TRBD1. This CDR3 comprises 16 residues. V shed 0 bases, J shed 4 bases, and the junction held 6 bases outside the gene matches. CDR1 and CDR2 from the germline V gene are SGHDT and YYEEEE. The CDR3 region has the DNA TGTGCCAGCAGCTTGGGTGGACAGGTTGGCACCGGGGAGCTGTTTTTT. Its protein is CASSLGGQVGTGELFF.